This T cell receptor beta chain emerged from a study of CD8+CD57+ T cells in acquired aplastic anemia. Looking at the study overall: Sorted cells (CD4+ and CD8+) yielded DNA amounts that averaged about 3.4 ug.

TCR beta VDJ and CDR3 profiles were obtained from a genomic DNA template. Each CDR3 protein gets one entry after TCRdb re-called the reads with MiXCR. This sample carries around 430,000 distinct CDR3 sequences, 25% to 40% of them seen once, and the ten largest clones take less than 0.85%. Deletions cut 2 bases from V and 4 bases from J, with 9 bases between. Germline V gene sequence: CDR1 KGHDR, CDR2 SFDVKD. The CDR3 is 14 amino acids. Only patients with CD8+CD57+ cell expansion on flow cytometry were chosen for sequencing. This clonotype appeared many times. The receptor's source is a human donor with aplastic anemia. The sequenced sample was sorted CD4+, CD8+, or CD8+CD57+ T cells (not recorded which) from PBMCs. This rearrangement joins TRBV24-1 to TRBJ2-3; D remains ambiguous. CDR3 nucleotide sequence: TGTGCCACCAGTGATTCTTCCGGGTCAGATACGCAGTATTTT. Amino acids: CATSDSSGSDTQYF.